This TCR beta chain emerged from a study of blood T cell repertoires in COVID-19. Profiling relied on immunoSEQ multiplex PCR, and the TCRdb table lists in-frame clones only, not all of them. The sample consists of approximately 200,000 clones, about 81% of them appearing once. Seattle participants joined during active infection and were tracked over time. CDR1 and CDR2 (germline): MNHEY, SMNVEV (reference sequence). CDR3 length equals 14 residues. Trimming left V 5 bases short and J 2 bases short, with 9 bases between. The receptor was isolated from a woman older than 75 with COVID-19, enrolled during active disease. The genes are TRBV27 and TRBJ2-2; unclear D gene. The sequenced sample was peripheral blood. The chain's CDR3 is CASSPTANTGELFF. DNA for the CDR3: TGTGCCAGCAGTCCAACAGCAAACACCGGGGAGCTGTTTTTT.